This TCR beta chain appears in the sequencing data of a study of shared clonotypes between healthy human individuals. The V and J ends lost 1 base and 4 bases, in that order; junction bases with no gene match: 1. The CDR3 length is 14 residues. Looked up from germline, CDR1 is SEHNR and CDR2 is FQNEAQ (reference sequence). TCRdb keeps only in-frame clones here, not all; method: immunoSEQ multiplex PCR. The sample holds under 1,100,000 clones, about 75% seen once. This clone has ten or more counts. The same CDR3 is also encoded by other DNA sequences in this sample. The source is a man aged 18 to 29 in good health. The specimen was memory CD4+ T cells sorted from blood. Subset indicated: CD45RA-negative fraction. The rearrangement links TRBV7-9 to TRBJ1-5; 7 positions agree with TRBD1. CDR3 nucleotides: TGTGCCAGCAGCTTAGGGACAGGTAATCAGCCCCAGCATTTT. It translates to CASSLGTGNQPQHF.